These T cell receptor beta chains were read from a single sample in a study of PD-L1 blockade in urothelial cancer. TCRdb's copy holds only in-frame clones and misses some; the assay was immunoSEQ multiplex PCR. The repertoire holds more than 95,000 clones, roughly 82% seen once, with roughly 2.3% in the top ten. This sample comprised PBMCs, obtained around atezolizumab (anti-PD-L1) treatment. Receptor source: a middle-aged man with urothelial cancer. CDR3s include the opening cysteine and the closing phenylalanine or tryptophan. Fields, in order: D gene, clone size, V gene, J gene, CDR3 protein, CDR3 DNA. A D gene is named only where the DNA matches it firmly. The listing skips clone size in some rows; elsewhere it reads once, few, many or a size class.

TRBD1,few,TRBV7-8,TRBJ2-2,CASSPTDRGGTGELFF,TGTGCCAGCAGCCCTACCGACAGGGGAGGCACCGGGGAGCTGTTTTTT
.,few,TRBV9,TRBJ1-3,CASSVATGGAESLGAGNTIYF,TGTGCCAGCAGCGTAGCTACCGGGGGAGCGGAGTCTCTCGGGGCTGGAAACACCATATATTTT
.,.,TRBV5-4,TRBJ2-1,CASSSTGNEQFF,TGTGCCAGCAGCTCAACAGGGAATGAGCAGTTCTTC
.,.,TRBV15,TRBJ1-4,CATSSRQNEKLFF,TGTGCCACCAGCTCCAGACAGAATGAAAAACTGTTTTTT
.,.,TRBV6-5,TRBJ1-1,CASSLTRGNTEAFF,TGTGCCAGCAGCCTTACAAGGGGGAACACTGAAGCTTTCTTT
.,.,TRBV7-2,TRBJ2-7,CASSSGRNSYEQYF,TGTGCCAGCAGCAGCGGGCGGAACTCCTACGAGCAGTACTTC
TRBD1,.,TRBV9,TRBJ1-4,CASSARQGANEKLFF,TGTGCCAGCAGCGCCAGACAGGGGGCTAATGAAAAACTGTTTTTT
TRBD1,.,TRBV27,TRBJ1-2,CASRATGGHNGYTF,TGTGCCAGCAGAGCGACAGGGGGCCACAATGGCTACACCTTC
.,.,TRBV27,TRBJ1-6,CASMDLANSPLHF,TGTGCCAGCATGGACCTAGCGAATTCACCCCTCCACTTT
.,.,TRBV5-5,TRBJ1-2,CASSLRRDYGYTF,TGTGCCAGCAGCTTGAGACGGGACTATGGCTACACCTTC
.,.,TRBV5-6,TRBJ1-2,CASSFSGREGYGYTF,TGTGCCAGCAGCTTCTCGGGCAGGGAGGGCTATGGCTACACCTTC